Described below is a single T cell receptor (beta chain) sequence and its context. Its antigen is not known. The isolated RNA, all of it, was reverse transcribed, so expressed TCRB transcripts were what got sequenced. The study sequenced naive, central memory and regulatory T cell samples to an average of around 3.4 million reads. The data were produced by immunoSEQ multiplex PCR, yet TCRdb's version contains in-frame clones alone and is incomplete. The sample consists of about 280,000 clones, 15% of them appearing once. The sample originates from a study of beta chain features in type 1 diabetes. The CDR3 is 14 amino acids. J was trimmed by 2 bases and V by 7 bases; bases with no gene match: 6. Germline-derived CDR1 and CDR2 are SQVTM and ANQGSEA. Study-wide points: When Type 1 diabetes patients were examined, their TCRB CDR3s proved moderately but significantly shorter in all four CD4+ subsets. PCR may have favored shorter templates equally in patients and controls. In comparison with healthy donors, patients had naive, central memory and Treg TCRB repertoires that appeared more similar.

The TCR originated in a man aged 18 to 29 with type 1 diabetes. The sample was naive CD4+ T cells from blood. The V call is TRBV29-1, the J call TRBJ1-5, with 9 positions matching TRBD1. CDR3 DNA: TGCAGCGCAGTCACAGGGGGCGGCAATCAGCCCCAGCATTTT. Amino acid sequence: CSAVTGGGNQPQHF.